The 9 T cell receptor beta chains given below trace back to one sample, sequenced in a study of control samples from healthy donors and cancer patients. Profiled with immunoSEQ multiplex PCR; TCRdb holds only in-frame clones, not every one. The data show about 130,000 clones, more than 85% seen once. The material sequenced was blood. Receptor source: a young man in good health.

The chain has TRBV6-5 and TRBJ1-5; D not resolved. Germline assignment: CDR1 MNHEY and CDR2 SVGAGI. CDR3 length: 13 amino acids. V was pared by 10 bases and J by 0 bases, with 10 bases between. The CDR3 region is CATKVYSNQPQHF. As DNA, the CDR3 is TGTGCCACGAAAGTTTATAGCAATCAGCCCCAGCATTTT.

The genes are TRBV6-5 and TRBJ1-3; D possibly corresponds to TRBD1 (5 bases). CDR1 and CDR2 from the germline V gene are MNHEY and SVGAGI. V was clipped by 0 bases and J by 3 bases, with 6 bases between them. This CDR3 has 14 amino acids. The CDR3 sequence is CASSYSRDGNTIYF. CDR3 coding DNA: TGTGCCAGCAGTTACTCCAGGGATGGAAACACCATATATTTT.

The chain has TRBV7-3 and TRBJ2-3; a possible D gene is TRBD2 (6 bases). Trimming stripped 7 bases from V and 0 bases from J, with 26 bases between. The CDR3 covers 19 residues. Per the germline V gene, CDR1 is SGHTA and CDR2 is FQGTGA. The CDR3 loop is CASTLMGEALPPSTDTQYF. CDR3 coding DNA: TGTGCCAGCACCCTTATGGGGGAGGCCTTACCACCTAGCACAGATACGCAGTATTTT.

V is TRBV6-4 and J is TRBJ2-3, with 8 bases fitting TRBD2. This CDR3 contains 14 residues. The V gene's germline CDR1 is MRHNA and CDR2 SNTAGT. Trimming took 5 bases from V and 0 from J; bases not matched to a gene: 1. The CDR3 protein is CASSRLASTDTQYF. CDR3 DNA sequence: TGTGCCAGCAGTAGACTAGCGAGCACAGATACGCAGTATTTT.

V gene TRBV9 combines with J gene TRBJ2-1; D may be TRBD1 or TRBD2 (5 bases each). The CDR3 is made up of 14 amino acids. Germline CDR1 SGDLS, CDR2 YYNGEE. Trimming removed 0 bases from V and 6 bases from J, with 10 bases in between. The CDR3 spells CASSVDEGFNEQFF. CDR3 nucleotides: TGTGCCAGCAGCGTAGACGAGGGGTTCAATGAGCAGTTCTTC.

The CDR3 here is CASSVSGGVYEQYF. The CDR3 coding sequence is TGTGCCAGCAGCGTATCAGGGGGGGTTTACGAGCAGTACTTC. The chain combines TRBV9 with TRBJ2-7; tentatively, D is TRBD1 or TRBD2 (7 bases each). Trimming shortened V by 1 base and J by 4 bases, and 12 bases separated the two germline ends. The germline CDR1 and CDR2 sequences are SGDLS and YYNGEE. There are 14 residues in the CDR3.

The CDR3 reads CAWSLTGIWNYGYTF. The CDR3 DNA reads TGTGCCTGGAGTCTTACAGGGATATGGAACTATGGCTACACCTTC. The genes are TRBV30 and TRBJ1-2, with D tentatively TRBD1 (6 bases). The CDR3 contains 15 residues. Germline V gene data show CDR1 as GTSNPN and CDR2 as SVGIG (reference sequence). Trimming took 2 bases from V and 2 from J, leaving 15 bases between them.

The chain is built from TRBV7-9 and TRBJ1-2; 7 bases fit TRBD1. The trim removed 1 base at V and 8 bases at J, leaving 1 base unmatched. This CDR3 has 12 residues. The germline V gene has CDR1 SEHNR and CDR2 FQNEAQ (reference sequence). As DNA, the CDR3 is TGTGCCAGCAGCTTAGAAGGGGGCGGCTACACCTTC. Its protein is CASSLEGGGYTF.

The chain recombines TRBV3-1 (or the pseudogene TRBV3-2) with TRBJ2-7; D is perhaps TRBD1 or TRBD2 (5 bases each). This CDR3 comprises 15 residues. The V gene's germline CDR1 is LGHDT and CDR2 YNNKEL (reference sequence). V lost 2 bases and J 3 bases, leaving 14 bases between the germline ends. The CDR3 here is CASSQRPGTGYEQYF. The CDR3, as DNA: TGTGCCAGCAGCCAAAGGCCCGGGACCGGCTACGAGCAGTACTTC.